Below are 22 T cell receptor beta chains sequenced from a single sample in a study of T cells in Graves' hyperthyroidism and ophthalmopathy. RNA transcripts yielded amplified TCR beta CDR3 regions. TCR CDR3 regions were first amplified by RT-PCR with HTBI primers. Via MiXCR, TCRdb re-called the multiplex PCR reads, giving one row per CDR3 protein. This sample has 200,000 to 300,000 distinct CDR3 sequences; about a sixth occur once, and the top ten carry around 30%. The source material was blood. All receptors derive from a woman between 18 and 29 years old with Graves' ophthalmopathy.

This clonotype was counted at least ten times. V and J are TRBV7-9 and TRBJ2-3, with D perhaps being TRBD1 or TRBD2 (5 bases each). The germline gives CDR1 SEHNR, CDR2 FQNEAQ (reference sequence). The CDR3 covers 17 residues. The germline V and J ends were trimmed by 3 bases and 6 bases, with 22 bases remaining between them. This CDR3 reads CASSLDRLHPGADTQYF. In DNA form, the CDR3 reads TGTGCCAGCAGCTTGGATCGGTTGCATCCCGGGGCGGATACGCAGTATTTT.

The table lists this clonotype with many counts. This sequence joins TRBV2 and TRBJ2-1; D unresolved. CDR1 is SNHLY and CDR2 is FYNNEI in the germline V gene. V was pared by 8 bases and J by 8 bases, with 10 bases between. The CDR3 extends over 11 amino acids. This chain's CDR3 is CASSTGYEQFF. The CDR3 DNA reads TGTGCCAGCTCTACGGGCTATGAGCAGTTCTTC.

The table lists this clonotype with many counts. The V call is TRBV3-2, the J call TRBJ1-5; the table's D call TRBD1 went unverified against the DNA. TRBV3-2 is termed a pseudogene. The CDR3 loop spans 14 amino acids. The CDR3 DNA reads TGTGCCAGCAGCCTACTTCGGGGGAATCAGCCCCAGCATTTT. It is translated as CASSLLRGNQPQHF.

This clonotype was recorded at least ten times. This chain uses TRBV7-9 with TRBJ2-7; D not resolved. Deletions cut 7 bases from V and 2 bases from J, with 9 bases between. The germline CDR1 and CDR2 sequences are SEHNR and FQNEAQ (reference sequence). The length of the CDR3 is 12 residues. The CDR3 region has the DNA TGTGCCAGCACCACTGGGACCTACGAGCAGTACTTC. It codes for CASTTGTYEQYF.

There are many counts of this clonotype. The chain carries TRBV4-1 and TRBJ2-3; D unclear. The CDR3 contains 13 residues. Germline loops: CDR1 MGHRA, CDR2 YSYEKL. V lost 3 bases and J 5 bases, leaving 9 bases between the germline ends. The DNA of the CDR3 is TGCGCCAGCAGCCAGCCCAATGGAGATACGCAGTATTTT. It yields the protein CASSQPNGDTQYF.

The chain couples TRBV9 to TRBJ2-1; tentatively, D is TRBD1 (5 bases). The CDR3 runs 15 residues. Germline V gives CDR1 SGDLS, CDR2 YYNGEE. V was shortened by 1 base and J by 1 base, with 9 bases between the two germline ends. CDR3 loop: CASSVYRSSYNEQFF. The CDR3 DNA reads as TGTGCCAGCAGCGTATACAGGAGTTCCTACAATGAGCAGTTCTTC.

This clonotype has at least ten counts. This chain links TRBV13 with TRBJ2-7; unclear D gene. This CDR3 is 13 amino acids long. Germline V gene lookup returns CDR1 PRHDT and CDR2 FYEKMQ (reference sequence). The V gene lost 3 bases and the J gene lost 6 bases, with 12 bases spanning the gap. The CDR3 sequence is CASSFFRGREQYF. The CDR3 DNA is TGTGCCAGCAGCTTTTTTCGAGGACGCGAGCAGTACTTC.

This clonotype has a handful of counts. The gene calls are TRBV19 and TRBJ2-2, with D possibly matching TRBD1 (5 bases). CDR1 and CDR2 (germline): LNHDA, SQIVND (reference sequence). V was clipped by 6 bases and J by 3 bases, with 11 bases between them. The CDR3 loop spans 14 amino acids. The CDR3 region is CASRVGHDTGELFF. The CDR3 region has the DNA TGTGCCAGTAGGGTCGGACACGACACCGGGGAGCTGTTTTTT.

This rearrangement joins TRBV20-1 to TRBJ2-7, with a weak D call TRBD2 (6 bases). Germline CDR1 is DFQATT and CDR2 is SNEGSKA (reference sequence). This CDR3 contains 13 residues. Trimming stripped 4 bases from V and 1 base from J, with 11 bases between. As DNA, the CDR3 is TGCAGTGCTAATCCAGGGAGGTCCTACGAGCAGTACGTC. It yields the protein CSANPGRSYEQYV.

This clonotype occurred many times. This chain connects TRBV12-3 or TRBV12-4 to TRBJ2-7; D is perhaps TRBD1 (5 bases). V was shortened by 1 base and J by 0 bases, with 10 bases between the two germline ends. The length of the CDR3 is 15 residues. CDR3 nucleotide sequence: TGTGCCAGCAGTTTAGAGGGGCCCGGCTCCTACGAGCAGTACTTC. Translation: CASSLEGPGSYEQYF.

This clonotype was recorded many times. The chain links TRBV20-1 to TRBJ1-3; D is perhaps TRBD1 (5 bases). The CDR3 length is 14 residues. Per the germline V gene, CDR1 is DFQATT and CDR2 is SNEGSKA (reference sequence). Deletions cut 5 bases from V and 1 base from J, with 12 bases between. The CDR3, as DNA: TGCAGTGCTGGGGGAGTGGGGTCTGGAAACACCATATATTTT. The encoded protein is CSAGGVGSGNTIYF.

This clonotype was counted ten times or more. J is TRBJ1-2 and V is TRBV19; D not resolved. From germline, CDR1 is LNHDA and CDR2 SQIVND (reference sequence). Trimming removed 6 bases at V and 2 bases at J, with 16 bases between. This CDR3 comprises 15 residues. Written as DNA, the CDR3 is TGTGCCAGTAGGCTAAAGACAACAGCGAACTATGGCTACACCTTC. Protein product: CASRLKTTANYGYTF.

This chain links TRBV20-1 with TRBJ2-5; the match to TRBD2 covers 8 bases. Germline V CDR1 and CDR2: DFQATT, SNEGSKA (reference sequence). Trimming cost V 5 bases and J 5 bases; bases outside gene matches: 10. This CDR3 spans 14 amino acids. For the CDR3, the DNA is TGCAGTGCTTCATTTCCGGGAGGGGGGGAGACCCAGTACTTC. It is translated as CSASFPGGGETQYF.

This clonotype was recorded many times. This chain connects TRBV27 to TRBJ2-3, with 8 bases aligning to TRBD2. Trimming cost V 2 bases and J 1 base; bases outside gene matches: 14. The CDR3 loop spans 19 amino acids. The V gene's germline CDR1 is MNHEY and CDR2 SMNVEV (reference sequence). The CDR3 here is CASSLAPPPVAGRTDTQYF. CDR3 nucleotides: TGTGCCAGCAGTTTAGCCCCGCCCCCCGTAGCGGGACGCACAGATACGCAGTATTTT.

This clonotype was seen a few times. At one of its ends the junction is not consistent with the germline gene, which may arise from a read error. The V gene is TRBV28, the J gene TRBJ1-2, with D perhaps matching TRBD1 (5 bases). Germline V CDR1 and CDR2: MDHEN, SYDVKM. The CDR3 extends over 12 amino acids. CDR3 in amino acids: CASSGANYGHTF. The CDR3 region has the DNA TGTGCCAGCAGTGGGGCGAACTATGGCCACACCTTC.

This clonotype was picked up many times. The rearrangement joins TRBV27 to TRBJ2-3; 10 bases map to TRBD2. Germline CDR1 and CDR2: MNHEY and SMNVEV (reference sequence). The CDR3 is 16 residues long. V was pared by 3 bases and J by 2 bases, with 5 bases of the junction left unmatched. The CDR3 DNA reads TGTGCCAGCAGTTTGTGGACTAGCGGTTACACAGATACGCAGTATTTT. Amino acids: CASSLWTSGYTDTQYF.

This chain uses TRBV30 with TRBJ2-7; possibly TRBD1 for D (6 bases). The length of the CDR3 is 13 residues. The germline V gene has CDR1 GTSNPN and CDR2 SVGIG (reference sequence). Trimming shortened V by 0 bases and J by 3 bases, and 9 bases separated the two germline ends. In nucleotides, the CDR3 is TGTGCCTGGAGTGTTCGACAGGACTACGAGCAGTACTTC. It codes for CAWSVRQDYEQYF.

The V call is TRBV24-1, the J call TRBJ2-3, with D tentatively TRBD1 (6 bases). V lost 3 bases to trimming and J lost 4 bases, with 16 bases between them. Germline CDR1 KGHDR, CDR2 SFDVKD. There are 16 residues in the CDR3. CDR3 sequence: CATSDPLTGGPDTQYF. In DNA form, the CDR3 reads TGTGCCACCAGTGATCCTTTAACTGGGGGCCCAGATACGCAGTATTTT.

This clonotype was found a few times. V usage is TRBV9 and J usage is TRBJ2-3; a possible D gene is TRBD1 (5 bases). Germline CDR1 is SGDLS and CDR2 is YYNGEE. CDR3 length: 14 amino acids. V dropped 3 bases and J dropped 2 bases, with 10 bases sitting between them. This chain's CDR3 is CASSGRGSTDTQYF. The CDR3 DNA follows: TGTGCCAGCAGCGGTAGGGGATCCACAGATACGCAGTATTTT.

About this clonotype: One base away lies a much larger clone, so this may be a sequencing read error. This chain links TRBV12-3 or TRBV12-4 with TRBJ2-1; the D is unclear. This CDR3 region has 11 residues. Here the CDR3 reads CAGSTLTEQFF. CDR3 DNA sequence: TGTGCCGGCAGCACGCTGACGGAGCAGTTCTTC.

This clonotype was seen ten or more times. The chain is built from TRBV15 and TRBJ1-4, with D perhaps matching TRBD1 (5 bases). Trimming pared 2 bases from V and 8 bases from J, leaving 9 bases between. CDR3 length: 13 amino acids. Germline CDR1 is LNHNV and CDR2 is YYDKDF (reference sequence). The DNA of the CDR3 is TGTGCCACCAGCAGAAATAGGGGAGAAAAACTGTTTTTT. Translated: CATSRNRGEKLFF.

This clonotype was counted between two and nine times. A much larger clone sits a single nucleotide away, making a read error possible. The CDR3 here is CASNSTGEWGEKLFF. CDR3 DNA: TGTGCCAGCAATTCGACAGGGGAGTGGGGCGAAAAACTGTTTTTT. The chain joins TRBV12-3 or TRBV12-4 to TRBJ1-4; TRBD1 matches at 8 bases. The CDR3 runs 15 residues. Trimming removed 7 bases from V and 8 bases from J; junction bases left unmatched: 12.